These 12 T cell receptor beta chains were all obtained from the same sample, sequenced in a study of blood T cell repertoires in COVID-19. Sequenced by immunoSEQ multiplex PCR; TCRdb stores in-frame clones only, minus some. Of approximately 340,000 clones in the sample, approximately 89% were seen once. The sample was PBMCs or T cells enriched from blood (not recorded which). These receptors were taken from a woman in her 40s who had been exposed to COVID-19.

The chain combines TRBV5-1 with TRBJ1-6; 7 nucleotides match TRBD1. V lost 4 bases and J lost 9; bases outside the gene matches: 10. The germline CDR1 and CDR2 sequences are SGHRS and YFSETQ. The CDR3 sequence is 15 residues long. CDR3 sequence: CASSPTSNRGSPLHF. CDR3 in DNA: TGCGCCAGCAGCCCGACTAGTAACAGGGGTTCACCCCTCCACTTT.

As to this clone: The sample holds other DNA sequences that translate to the same CDR3. The chain recombines TRBV5-1 with TRBJ1-2; 7 nucleotides align to TRBD1. The CDR3 is 13 amino acids. V lost 0 bases, J lost 8 bases, and 4 bases stayed unmatched. Germline V gene lookup returns CDR1 SGHRS and CDR2 YFSETQ. In nucleotides, the CDR3 is TGCGCCAGCAGCTTGGAGGGGGCAGGGGGCTACACCTTC. Amino acids: CASSLEGAGGYTF.

This sequence joins TRBV6-5 and TRBJ2-7; 10 bases are a match to TRBD2. The CDR3 totals 14 residues. J lost 5 bases, V lost 4 bases, and 5 bases had no gene match. The germline gives CDR1 MNHEY, CDR2 SVGAGI. CDR3: CASSSGTSVHEQYF. The CDR3 coding sequence is TGTGCCAGCAGTTCCGGGACTAGCGTGCACGAGCAGTACTTC.

V and J are TRBV25-1 and TRBJ1-2, with D tentatively TRBD1 (5 bases). The CDR3 runs to 16 residues. The V end was cut by 9 bases, the J end by 8 bases, with 28 bases between. The germline V gene has CDR1 MGHDK and CDR2 SYGVNS. This CDR3 is CARNRDQGSGARGYTF. The CDR3 coding sequence is TGTGCCAGGAACCGGGACCAAGGGAGCGGGGCTCGGGGCTACACCTTC.

The chain uses TRBV27 and TRBJ2-7; 9 bases are a match to TRBD2. V was clipped by 6 bases and J by 4 bases; unmatched bases: 7. Per germline, CDR1 MNHEY and CDR2 SMNVEV (reference sequence). This CDR3 comprises 14 residues. The CDR3 region is CASRGSGGPYEQYF. For the CDR3, the DNA is TGTGCCAGCAGGGGTAGCGGGGGACCGTACGAGCAGTACTTC.

This clone was detected once. V gene TRBV11-1 combines with J gene TRBJ2-2, with TRBD2 identical over 10 bases. The V gene's germline CDR1 is SGHAT and CDR2 FQDESV (reference sequence). This CDR3 is 16 amino acids long. The trim removed 5 bases at V and 6 bases at J, leaving 9 bases unmatched. The DNA for the CDR3 is TGTGCCAGCAGCCCTAGCGGGAGAGGGGACGCCGGGGAGCTGTTTTTT. Its translation is CASSPSGRGDAGELFF.

The chain carries TRBV7-6 and TRBJ2-7; tentative D call: TRBD1 (6 bases). The CDR3 sequence is 14 residues long. Germline loops: CDR1 SGHVS, CDR2 FNYEAQ. Trimming pared 5 bases from V and 0 bases from J, leaving 11 bases between. DNA for the CDR3: TGTGCCAGCAGCCGAACAGGGTCCTCCTACGAGCAGTACTTC. Translating gives CASSRTGSSYEQYF.

V usage is TRBV7-2 and J usage is TRBJ1-2; 7 positions match TRBD1. Germline CDR1 reads SGHTA; CDR2 reads FQGNSA. The V and J ends lost 5 bases and 4 bases, in that order; junction bases with no gene match: 7. The CDR3 has 14 residues. This CDR3 is CASSAYRGGYGYTF. The CDR3 DNA reads TGTGCCAGCAGCGCATACAGGGGAGGCTATGGCTACACCTTC.

The CDR3 nucleotides are TGTGCCAGCAGTTTAGAGGGCTACGGTGAGCAGTTCTTC. Protein sequence: CASSLEGYGEQFF. The chain is built from TRBV27 and TRBJ2-1; the D gene is possibly TRBD2 (5 bases). V gave up 2 bases and J gave up 9 bases, with 11 bases separating them. This CDR3 has 13 amino acids. The germline CDR1 and CDR2 sequences are MNHEY and SMNVEV (reference sequence).

The J gene is TRBJ1-2, the V gene TRBV20-1; the D is unclear. Germline V gene lookup returns CDR1 DFQATT and CDR2 SNEGSKA (reference sequence). The germline V and J ends were trimmed by 5 bases and 7 bases, with 11 bases remaining between them. The CDR3 length is 11 residues. The chain's CDR3 is CSAFPPSGYTF. Written as DNA, the CDR3 is TGCAGTGCTTTCCCCCCTTCTGGCTACACCTTC.

The genes are TRBV7-3 and TRBJ2-2, with TRBD1 matching over 7 bases. CDR1 and CDR2 from the germline V gene are SGHTA and FQGTGA. The CDR3 extends over 17 amino acids. The J segment lost 5 bases and the V segment lost 1 base, leaving 10 bases of the junction unmatched. The CDR3 DNA reads TGTGCCAGCAGCTTAAGGGGCAGGGGGAAGGGTACCGGGGAGCTGTTTTTT. It translates to CASSLRGRGKGTGELFF.

A single count supports this clone. This chain uses TRBV6-2 or TRBV6-3 with TRBJ2-1; D is possibly TRBD1 (5 bases). This CDR3 region has 12 residues. CDR1 MNHEY and CDR2 SVGEGT come from the germline V gene. Trimming cost V 5 bases and J 6 bases, with 8 bases left between them. The chain's CDR3 is CASSARGNEQFF. The CDR3 bases are TGTGCCAGCAGTGCTAGGGGCAATGAGCAGTTCTTC.